This T cell receptor beta chain was captured by sequencing in a study of healthy donors' naive CD4 and CD8 T cells. General study findings and limits: Negatively charged CDR3s marked CD8+ lineage; positively charged CDR3s marked CD4+ lineage. Naive CD4+ and CD8+ cells reportedly differed in usage of most V and J genes.

As concerns this clonotype: No antigen is known for it.

Trimming took 4 bases from V and 3 from J, leaving 13 bases between them. CDR1 and CDR2 from the germline V gene are SQVTM and ANQGSEA. CDR3 length: 13 amino acids. TCR libraries were built from about 520 ng of total RNA by linear amplification. TCRdb processed the reads anew with MiXCR; each CDR3 protein has one entry. The data show about 200,000 distinct CDR3 sequences, 65% to 75% seen once. This TCR derives from a pool of human donors in good health; the sample pools cells from several healthy donors. The sample taken for sequencing was naive CD4+ and CD8+ T cells sorted from blood, pooled from several donors. The rearrangement joins TRBV29-1 to TRBJ2-7, with D uncertain. For the CDR3, the DNA is TGCAGCGTTGCGGCAGGTCGTAACTACGAGCAGTACTTC. Its translation: CSVAAGRNYEQYF.